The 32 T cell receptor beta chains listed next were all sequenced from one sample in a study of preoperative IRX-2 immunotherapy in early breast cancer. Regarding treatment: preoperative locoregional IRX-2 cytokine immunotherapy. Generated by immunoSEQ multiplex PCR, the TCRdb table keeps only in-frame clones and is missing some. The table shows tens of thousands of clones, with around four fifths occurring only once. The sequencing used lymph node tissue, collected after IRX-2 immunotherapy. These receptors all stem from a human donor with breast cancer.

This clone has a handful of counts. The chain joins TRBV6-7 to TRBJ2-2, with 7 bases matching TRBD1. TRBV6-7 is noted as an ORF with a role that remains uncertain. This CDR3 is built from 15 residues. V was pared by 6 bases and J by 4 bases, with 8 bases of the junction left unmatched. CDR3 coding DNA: TGTGCCAGCAGCCTACAGGGGTCGGTCACCGGGGAGCTGTTTTTT. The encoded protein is CASSLQGSVTGELFF.

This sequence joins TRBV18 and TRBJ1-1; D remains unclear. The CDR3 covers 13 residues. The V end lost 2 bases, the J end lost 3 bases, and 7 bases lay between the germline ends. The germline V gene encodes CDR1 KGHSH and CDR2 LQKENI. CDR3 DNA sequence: TGTGCCAGCTCACCAACCCTGGACACTGAAGCTTTCTTT. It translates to CASSPTLDTEAFF. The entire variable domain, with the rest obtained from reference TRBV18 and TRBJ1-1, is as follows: NAGVMQNPRHLVRRRGQEARLRCSPMKGHSHVYWYRQLPEEGLKFMVYLQKENIIDESGMPKERFSAEFPKEGPSILRIQQVVRGDSAAYFCASSPTLDTEAFFGQGTRLTVV.

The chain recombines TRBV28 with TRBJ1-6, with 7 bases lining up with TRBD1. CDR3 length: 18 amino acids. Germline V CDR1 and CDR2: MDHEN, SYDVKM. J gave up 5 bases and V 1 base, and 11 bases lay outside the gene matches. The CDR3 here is CASSLYRGGVSHNSPLHF. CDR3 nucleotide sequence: TGTGCCAGCAGTTTATACAGGGGTGGTGTATCACATAATTCACCCCTCCACTTT.

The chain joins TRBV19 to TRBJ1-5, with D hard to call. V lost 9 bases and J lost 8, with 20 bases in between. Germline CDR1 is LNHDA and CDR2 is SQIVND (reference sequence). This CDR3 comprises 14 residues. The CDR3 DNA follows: TGTGCCAGCAAGGACCTCCTCTACGAGGAGCCCCAGCATTTT. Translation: CASKDLLYEEPQHF.

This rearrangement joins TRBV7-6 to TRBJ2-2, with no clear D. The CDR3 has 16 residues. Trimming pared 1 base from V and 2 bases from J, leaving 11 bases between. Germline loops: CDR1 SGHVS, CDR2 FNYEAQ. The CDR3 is CASSLGFLENTGELFF. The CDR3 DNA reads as TGTGCCAGCAGCTTAGGGTTCCTAGAAAACACCGGGGAGCTGTTTTTT.

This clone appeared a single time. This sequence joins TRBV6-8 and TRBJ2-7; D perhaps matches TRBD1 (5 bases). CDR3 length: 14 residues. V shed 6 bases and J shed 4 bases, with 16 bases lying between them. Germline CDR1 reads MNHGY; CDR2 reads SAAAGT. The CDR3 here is CASRKPTDPYEQYF. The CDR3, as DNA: TGTGCCAGCAGGAAACCGACAGACCCATACGAGCAGTACTTC.

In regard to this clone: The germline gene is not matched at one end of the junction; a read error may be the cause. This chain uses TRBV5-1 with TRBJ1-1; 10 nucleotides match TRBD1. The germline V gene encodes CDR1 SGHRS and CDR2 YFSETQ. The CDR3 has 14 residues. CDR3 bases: TGCGCCAGCAGCTTGACCGGGACAGGGGATGAAGCTTTTTTT. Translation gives CASSLTGTGDEAFF.

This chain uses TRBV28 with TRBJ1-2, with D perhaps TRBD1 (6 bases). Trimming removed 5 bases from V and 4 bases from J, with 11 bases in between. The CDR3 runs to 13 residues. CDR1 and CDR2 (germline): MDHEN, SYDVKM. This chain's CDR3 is CASSGGQSYGYTF. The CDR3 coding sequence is TGTGCCAGCAGTGGCGGACAGTCCTATGGCTACACCTTC.

CDR3 sequence: CAWSLANPAGVPQHF. CDR3 nucleotide sequence: TGTGCCTGGAGCCTTGCAAATCCAGCCGGGGTGCCCCAGCATTTT. V is TRBV30 and J is TRBJ1-5; D call uncertain. V lost 3 bases to trimming and J lost 9 bases, with 21 bases between them. In germline, CDR1 is GTSNPN, CDR2 SVGIG (reference sequence). This CDR3 region has 15 residues.

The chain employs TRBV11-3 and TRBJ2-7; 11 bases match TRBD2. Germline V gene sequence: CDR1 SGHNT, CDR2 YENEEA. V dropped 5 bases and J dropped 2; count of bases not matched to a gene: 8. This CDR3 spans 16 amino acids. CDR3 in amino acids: CASSTSGTSGPYEQYV. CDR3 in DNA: TGTGCCAGCAGCACCTCCGGGACTAGCGGCCCCTACGAGCAGTACGTC.

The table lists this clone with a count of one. CDR3 residues: CATSGQGDVYGYTF. The CDR3 nucleotides are TGTGCCACCTCCGGACAGGGGGACGTCTATGGCTACACCTTC. The V gene is TRBV19, the J gene TRBJ1-2; 10 bases are a match to TRBD1. With V trimmed by 10 bases and J by 4 bases, 9 bases remained unmatched. The CDR3 has 14 amino acids. Germline assignment: CDR1 LNHDA and CDR2 SQIVND (reference sequence). Full variable domain (rest looked up from reference TRBV19 and TRBJ1-2): DGGITQSPKYLFRKEGQNVTLSCEQNLNHDAMYWYRQDPGQGLRLIYYSQIVNDFQKGDIAEGYSVSREKKESFPLTVTSAQKNPTAFYLCATSGQGDVYGYTFGSGTRLTVV.

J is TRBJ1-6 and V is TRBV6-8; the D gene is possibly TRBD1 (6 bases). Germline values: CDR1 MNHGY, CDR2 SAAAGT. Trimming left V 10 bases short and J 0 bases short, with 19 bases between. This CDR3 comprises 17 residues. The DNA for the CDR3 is TGTGCCACTCCAGTGGTAAGGGGGAGCTCCTATAATTCACCCCTCCACTTT. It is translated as CATPVVRGSSYNSPLHF.

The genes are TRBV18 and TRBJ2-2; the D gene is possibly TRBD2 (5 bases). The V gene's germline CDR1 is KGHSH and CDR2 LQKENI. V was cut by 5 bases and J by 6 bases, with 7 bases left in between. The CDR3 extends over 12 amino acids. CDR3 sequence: CASSERPGELFF. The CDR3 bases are TGTGCCAGCTCAGAGCGGCCCGGGGAGCTGTTTTTT.

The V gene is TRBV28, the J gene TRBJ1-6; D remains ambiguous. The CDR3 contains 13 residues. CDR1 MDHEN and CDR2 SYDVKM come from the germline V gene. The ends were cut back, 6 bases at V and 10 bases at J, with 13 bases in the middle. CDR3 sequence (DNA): TGTGCCAGCAGGGGATCTGTTGGGTCACCCCTCCACTTT. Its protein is CASRGSVGSPLHF.

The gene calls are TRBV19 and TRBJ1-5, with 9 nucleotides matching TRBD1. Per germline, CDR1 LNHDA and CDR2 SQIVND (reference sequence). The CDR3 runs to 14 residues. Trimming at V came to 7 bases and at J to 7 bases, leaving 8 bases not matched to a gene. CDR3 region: CASTPGTGYQPQHF. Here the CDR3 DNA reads TGTGCCAGTACACCCGGGACAGGGTACCAGCCCCAGCATTTT. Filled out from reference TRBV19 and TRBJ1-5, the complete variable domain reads DGGITQSPKYLFRKEGQNVTLSCEQNLNHDAMYWYRQDPGQGLRLIYYSQIVNDFQKGDIAEGYSVSREKKESFPLTVTSAQKNPTAFYLCASTPGTGYQPQHFGDGTRLSIL.

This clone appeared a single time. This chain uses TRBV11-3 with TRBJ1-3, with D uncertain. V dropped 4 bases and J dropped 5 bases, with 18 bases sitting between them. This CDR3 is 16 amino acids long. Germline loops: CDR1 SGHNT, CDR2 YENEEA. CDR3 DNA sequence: TGTGCCAGCAGCTCCGGACGGGGATTTTGGAGAAACACCATATATTTT. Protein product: CASSSGRGFWRNTIYF.

The DNA for the CDR3 is TGTGCCAGCTCACCAATTGGGGAACCGAACACCGGGGAGCTGTTTTTT. Encoded protein: CASSPIGEPNTGELFF. The chain has TRBV18 and TRBJ2-2; D ambiguous. This CDR3 has 16 amino acids. Looked up from germline, CDR1 is KGHSH and CDR2 is LQKENI. V lost 2 bases and J lost 0, with 10 bases in between.

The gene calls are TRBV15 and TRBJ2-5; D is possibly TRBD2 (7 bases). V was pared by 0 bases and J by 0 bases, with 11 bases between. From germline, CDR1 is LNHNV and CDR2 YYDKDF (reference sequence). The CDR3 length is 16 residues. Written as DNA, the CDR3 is TGTGCCACCAGCAGAGATGGGAGGGGGGACCAAGAGACCCAGTACTTC. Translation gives CATSRDGRGDQETQYF.

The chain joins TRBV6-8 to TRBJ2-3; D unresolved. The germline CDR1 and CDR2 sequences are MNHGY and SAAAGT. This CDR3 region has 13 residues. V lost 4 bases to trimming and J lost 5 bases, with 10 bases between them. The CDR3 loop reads CASSSGRGDTQYF. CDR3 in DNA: TGTGCCAGCAGTTCAGGACGAGGAGATACGCAGTATTTT.

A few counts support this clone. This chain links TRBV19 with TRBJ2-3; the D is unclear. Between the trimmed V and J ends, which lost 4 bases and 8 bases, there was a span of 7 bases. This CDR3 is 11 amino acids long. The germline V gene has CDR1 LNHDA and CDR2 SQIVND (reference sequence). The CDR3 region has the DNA TGTGCCAGTAGTAGGCAAGCTACGCAGTATTTT. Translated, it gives CASSRQATQYF.

The CDR3 DNA sequence: TGTGCCAGCAGAGAAAGCGGGGCAACCTACAATGAGCAGTTCTTC. Its protein is CASRESGATYNEQFF. The chain carries TRBV11-3 and TRBJ2-1, with 7 bases fitting TRBD2. Per the germline V gene, CDR1 is SGHNT and CDR2 is YENEEA. CDR3 size: 15 residues. V lost 6 bases to trimming and J lost 2 bases; unmatched junction nucleotides: 7.

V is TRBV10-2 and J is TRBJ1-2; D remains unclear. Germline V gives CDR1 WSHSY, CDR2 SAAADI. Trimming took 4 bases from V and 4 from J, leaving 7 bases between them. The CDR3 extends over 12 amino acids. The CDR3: CASSAGSYGYTF. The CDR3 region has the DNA TGCGCCAGCAGTGCGGGCAGCTATGGCTACACCTTC.

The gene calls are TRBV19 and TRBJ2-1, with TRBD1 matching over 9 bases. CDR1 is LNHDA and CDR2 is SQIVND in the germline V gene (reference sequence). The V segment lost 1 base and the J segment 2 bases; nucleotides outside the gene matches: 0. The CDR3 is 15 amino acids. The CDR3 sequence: CASSIGQGAYNEQFF. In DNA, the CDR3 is TGTGCCAGTAGTATAGGACAGGGGGCCTACAATGAGCAGTTCTTC.

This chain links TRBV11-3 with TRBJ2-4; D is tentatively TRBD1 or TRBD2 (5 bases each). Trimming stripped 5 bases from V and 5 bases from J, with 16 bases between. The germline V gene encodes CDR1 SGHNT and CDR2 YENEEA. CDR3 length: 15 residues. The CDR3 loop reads CASSGWARDENIQYF. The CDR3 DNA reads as TGTGCCAGCAGCGGGTGGGCCAGGGACGAAAACATTCAGTACTTC.

The CDR3 DNA is TGTGCCAGCAGTTACTCGGGACCCTACAATGAGCAGTTCTTC. Its translation: CASSYSGPYNEQFF. The V call is TRBV6-8, the J call TRBJ2-1, with D possibly being TRBD1 or TRBD2 (5 bases each). In germline, CDR1 is MNHGY, CDR2 SAAAGT. Between the trimmed V and J ends, which lost 0 bases and 2 bases, there was a span of 5 bases. The CDR3 runs 14 residues.

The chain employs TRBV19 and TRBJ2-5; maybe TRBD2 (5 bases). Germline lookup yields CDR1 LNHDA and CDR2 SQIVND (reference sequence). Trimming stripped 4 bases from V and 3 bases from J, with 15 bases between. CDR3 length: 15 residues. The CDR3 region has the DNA TGTGCCAGTAGTACCACCGGGAACTCCAAAGAGACCCAGTACTTC. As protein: CASSTTGNSKETQYF.

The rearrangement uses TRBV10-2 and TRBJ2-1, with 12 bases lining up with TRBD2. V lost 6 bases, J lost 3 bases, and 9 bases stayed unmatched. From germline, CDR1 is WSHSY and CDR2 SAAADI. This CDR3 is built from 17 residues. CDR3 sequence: CASSDQLAGGLYNEQFF. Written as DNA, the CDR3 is TGCGCCAGCAGCGACCAACTAGCGGGGGGACTCTACAATGAGCAGTTCTTC.

The CDR3 region is CASMTGTRSDTQYF. The CDR3 DNA reads TGCGCCAGCATGACGGGGACTAGGTCAGATACGCAGTATTTT. The J gene is TRBJ2-3, the V gene TRBV5-1, with TRBD2 matching over 8 bases. J was trimmed by 4 bases and V by 6 bases; bases with no gene match: 7. Germline V CDR1 and CDR2: SGHRS, YFSETQ. This CDR3 has 14 residues.

The CDR3 loop is CASTLHQGSGANVLTF. CDR3 coding DNA: TGTGCCAGCACTCTTCATCAGGGTTCTGGGGCCAACGTCCTGACTTTC. The chain uses TRBV6-9 and TRBJ2-6; D perhaps matches TRBD1 (5 bases). Germline V gives CDR1 MNHGY, CDR2 SVAAGI. The V end lost 7 bases, the J end lost 1 base, and 14 bases lay between the germline ends. This CDR3 comprises 16 residues.

CDR3 loop: CASSAGSALKFF. The CDR3 coding sequence is TGTGCCAGCAGTGCGGGCAGCGCGTTGAAGTTCTTC. This chain joins TRBV6-8 and TRBJ2-1, with a tentative D call TRBD2 (5 bases). Germline CDR1 reads MNHGY; CDR2 reads SAAAGT. Trimming shortened V by 5 bases and J by 14 bases, and 16 bases separated the two germline ends. This CDR3 region has 12 residues.

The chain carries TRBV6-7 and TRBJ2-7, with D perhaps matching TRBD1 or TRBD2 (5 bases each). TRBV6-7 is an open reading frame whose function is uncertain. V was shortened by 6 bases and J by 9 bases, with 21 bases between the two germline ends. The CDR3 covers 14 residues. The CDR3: CASSPVGRLGTQYF. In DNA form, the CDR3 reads TGTGCCAGCAGCCCCGTGGGACGACTGGGTACGCAGTACTTC.

In DNA, the CDR3 is TGTGCCAGCACCCAAGGGGGGCAGAATACTAACTATGGCTACACCTTC. It encodes CASTQGGQNTNYGYTF. V usage is TRBV28 and J usage is TRBJ1-2; maybe TRBD1 (6 bases). Trimming cost V 7 bases and J 0 bases, with 18 bases left between them. CDR3 length equals 16 residues. The germline V gene encodes CDR1 MDHEN and CDR2 SYDVKM.